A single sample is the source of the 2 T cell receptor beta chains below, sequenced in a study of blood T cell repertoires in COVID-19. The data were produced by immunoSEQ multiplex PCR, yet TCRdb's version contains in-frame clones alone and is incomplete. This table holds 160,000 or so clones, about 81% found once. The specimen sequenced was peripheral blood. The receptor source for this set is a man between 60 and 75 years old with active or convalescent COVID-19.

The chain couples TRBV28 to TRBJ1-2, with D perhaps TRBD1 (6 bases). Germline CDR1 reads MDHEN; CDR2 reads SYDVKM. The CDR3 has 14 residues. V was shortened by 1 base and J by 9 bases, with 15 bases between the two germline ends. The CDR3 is CASSLSTGTRSYTF. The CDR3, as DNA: TGTGCCAGCAGTTTATCGACAGGCACCCGTAGCTACACCTTC.

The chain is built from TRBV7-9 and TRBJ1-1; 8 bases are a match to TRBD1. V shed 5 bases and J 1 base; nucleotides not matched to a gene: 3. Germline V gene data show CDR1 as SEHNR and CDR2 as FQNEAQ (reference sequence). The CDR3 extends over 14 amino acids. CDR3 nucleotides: TGTGCCAGCAGCCTAGGGACAGGGAACACTGAAGCTTTCTTT. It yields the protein CASSLGTGNTEAFF.